This T cell receptor beta chain was obtained from a study of PD-L1 blockade in urothelial cancer (dated 2017 in TCRdb). With regard to the full study: Therapy was started around 2014 for all patients, and atezolizumab 1,200 mg was administered intravenously every 3 weeks. About 85% of the roughly 29 patients were identified as males with urothelial cancer of bladder origin, and a prior smoking history was reported by 18 of 29 patients. An ECOG performance status of 0 or 1 was recorded for the patients, and 0 to 3 prior chemotherapy regimens had been received by the patients. Blood samples were analyzed at two time points: 3 weeks after treatment start (second dose) and 6 weeks after treatment start. Blood samples gave median yields of approximately 130,000 T cells and 83,000 or so unique TCRs, along with a median clonality of about 0.084. Somatic, immune and clinical correlates of response to PD-L1 blockade with atezolizumab in urothelial cancer were the focus of an exploratory multi-omic analysis. Pretreatment tumor samples, along with matched peripheral blood collected serially before and after atezolizumab treatment, underwent TCR sequencing. Durable clinical benefit was defined as a progression-free survival longer than 6 months, and TCR features were additionally tested against progression-free survival and overall survival. In the same patients, pretreatment tumors underwent whole exome sequencing and RNA sequencing in addition to TCR sequencing. Durable clinical benefit was achieved by nine patients and was not achieved by 20 patients. Under 30 patients had pretreatment blood TCR-seq, roughly 25 had at least one posttreatment blood collection, and roughly 25 had tumor TCR-seq. Paper-wide results and their limitations: A pretreatment peripheral blood TCR clonality below the median was linked to improved progression-free and overall survival. Patients with durable benefit showed greater expansion of tumor-associated TCR clones in peripheral blood 3 weeks after starting treatment (n of about 20, p = 0.022). Small sample size (n of about 30) and many exploratory analyses mean the results are intended to be hypothesis-generating.

Points on this clone: Its antigen is not yet known. Base qualities are not at hand, and no much larger clone is one base apart.

To estimate absolute template abundance from read counts, synthetic TCR analog templates were spiked into each PCR. TCRbeta CDR3 regions were amplified from genomic DNA with bias-controlled V and J gene primers using the immunoSEQ assay. Rearranged TCRbeta segments were sequenced at approximately 20X coverage. Under the source paper's analysis protocol: Sequencing errors were corrected by clustering, and CDR3s were annotated against IMGT so that V, D and J genes could be assigned. Downstream analyses used only productive TCRbeta rearrangements and left out out-of-frame or stop-codon sequences. To compute clonality, Shannon entropy was normalized by the log of the number of unique productive sequences and then subtracted from one. Fisher's exact test with Benjamini-Hochberg correction, using a cutoff of adjusted p below 0.01, was how clones that differed between time points or between blood and tumor were identified. Here the immuneACCESS table is served through TCRdb, limited to in-frame sequences with V and J called. Missing clones are a known gap in these copies; in checked studies unresolved V genes cover under half, and the rest lacks a known reason. The V and J calls and clone size were taken over from that table, and D and trimming were inferred from the DNA. In this sample the table shows some 120,000 clones, approximately 84% of which occur a single time. Jointly, the top ten make up 3% to 4% of the sample.

Reading the label with the study, this specimen's time point is: pretreatment peripheral blood. A cohort of around 29 patients with locally advanced or metastatic urothelial carcinoma, treated at Memorial Sloan Kettering on a trial protocol, was included. Peripheral blood mononuclear cells were collected pretreatment and during treatment, with between 1 and 8 total time points obtained per patient. The Qiagen DNeasy Blood extraction kit was used to purify genomic DNA from total PBMCs and from tumor samples. PBMCs were collected pretreatment and during treatment, and were isolated and stored as previously described. The sequence came from a middle-aged man with urothelial cancer. Sequenced here: PBMCs, sampled around atezolizumab (anti-PD-L1) treatment.

The CDR3 corresponds to CASTSSKNTEAFF. At the DNA level, the sequence is TGTGCCAGCACCAGTTCAAAGAACACTGAAGCTTTCTTT. The V and J segments used are TRBV18 and TRBJ1-1, with the D gene uncertain. The germline ends are 11 bases apart after V is trimmed by 8 bases and J by 1 base. The CDR3 has 13 amino acids, counting the end cysteine and phenylalanine. Only the CDR3 DNA stays, 39 bases, in frame from base 1. CDR1 and CDR2 were assigned from the germline V gene as KGHSH and LQKENI.